Below are 12 T cell receptor beta chains sequenced from a single sample in a study of shared clonotypes between healthy human individuals. The method was immunoSEQ multiplex PCR; TCRdb's version includes in-frame clones alone and lacks a portion of them. The data hold more than 2,000,000 clones, with 90% to 95% observed a single time. Sequences were obtained from naive CD4+ T cells sorted from blood. The subset is: CD45RA+ positively selected. The receptors come from a man aged 18-30 years in good health.

The chain carries TRBV30 and TRBJ1-2, with 11 nucleotides matching TRBD1. V shed 4 bases, J shed 1 base, and the junction held 8 bases outside the gene matches. CDR3 size: 16 residues. CDR1 GTSNPN and CDR2 SVGIG come from the germline V gene (reference sequence). The CDR3 is CAWNGQGAPLNYGYTF. CDR3 nucleotide sequence: TGTGCCTGGAATGGACAGGGGGCCCCTCTTAACTATGGCTACACCTTC.

This chain uses TRBV5-6 with TRBJ2-3, with D perhaps TRBD1 or TRBD2 (5 bases each). V was trimmed by 5 bases and J by 6 bases, leaving 19 bases between them. Germline CDR1 is SGHDT and CDR2 is YYEEEE. The CDR3 has 15 amino acids. CDR3 region: CASRTPEGPPDTQYF. For the CDR3, the DNA is TGTGCCAGCAGAACCCCAGAGGGACCCCCGGATACGCAGTATTTT.

The chain joins TRBV5-8 to TRBJ2-1; no clear D. The V end lost 2 bases, the J end lost 10 bases, and 7 bases lay between the germline ends. The CDR3 extends over 11 amino acids. CDR1 and CDR2 (germline): SGHTS, YDEGEE. The DNA for the CDR3 is TGTGCCAGCAGCTTATCGGCGGAGCAGTTCTTC. It is translated as CASSLSAEQFF.

The genes are TRBV9 and TRBJ2-1; the D is unclear. The CDR3 spans 14 residues. V was cut by 3 bases and J by 3 bases, with 10 bases left in between. The V gene's germline CDR1 is SGDLS and CDR2 YYNGEE. CDR3 loop: CASSEDPSYNEQFF. The CDR3 DNA follows: TGTGCCAGCAGCGAGGACCCCAGCTACAATGAGCAGTTCTTC.

The rearrangement links TRBV28 to TRBJ2-7, with TRBD1 as a possible D gene (6 bases). This CDR3 has 12 residues. Between the trimmed V and J ends, which lost 5 bases and 4 bases, there was a span of 9 bases. Looked up from germline, CDR1 is MDHEN and CDR2 is SYDVKM. The CDR3 region has the DNA TGTGCCAGCAGTCCACAGGGATACGAGCAGTACTTC. Its translation is CASSPQGYEQYF.

V and J are TRBV9 and TRBJ2-1; 11 positions agree with TRBD2. CDR1 is SGDLS, CDR2 YYNGEE, per germline. The CDR3 is 15 amino acids. Losses at the gene ends were 4 bases for V and 6 bases for J; bases not matched to a gene: 6. The DNA for the CDR3 is TGTGCCAGCAGCTCGGGACTAGCGGAGGGCAATGAGCAGTTCTTC. It is translated as CASSSGLAEGNEQFF.

The chain links TRBV6-1 to TRBJ1-2; TRBD1 agrees at 7 bases. The germline V gene encodes CDR1 MNHNS and CDR2 SASEGT. J was trimmed by 8 bases and V by 1 base; bases with no gene match: 4. The CDR3 is made up of 13 amino acids. The CDR3 nucleotides are TGTGCCAGCAGTGAAGGACAGGGAAGCGGCTACACCTTC. Translation gives CASSEGQGSGYTF.

A note on this clone: The sample contains more than one DNA sequence encoding this CDR3. V is TRBV28 and J is TRBJ2-1, with 11 bases lining up with TRBD1. The CDR3 has 13 residues. Germline V gene sequence: CDR1 MDHEN, CDR2 SYDVKM. The V segment lost 6 bases and the J segment 6 bases; nucleotides outside the gene matches: 1. The CDR3 bases are TGTGCCAGCAGGGGGACAGGGGGCAATGAGCAGTTCTTC. This translates into CASRGTGGNEQFF.

The chain carries TRBV30 and TRBJ1-4, with D unclear. Germline-derived CDR1 and CDR2 are GTSNPN and SVGIG (reference sequence). This CDR3 comprises 15 residues. Trimming pared 0 bases from V and 5 bases from J, leaving 13 bases between. This CDR3 reads CAWSVRRGINEKLFF. DNA of the CDR3: TGTGCCTGGAGTGTGCGGCGCGGGATCAATGAAAAACTGTTTTTT. Full variable domain (missing parts from reference TRBV30 and TRBJ1-4): SQTIHQWPATLVQPVGSPLSLECTVEGTSNPNLYWYRQAAGRGLQLLFYSVGIGQISSEVPQNLSASRPQDRQFILSSKKLLLSDSGFYLCAWSVRRGINEKLFFGSGTQLSVL.

The count of this clone is one. This chain connects TRBV29-1 to TRBJ2-7, with 10 positions matching TRBD1. In germline, CDR1 is SQVTM, CDR2 ANQGSEA. The ends lost 4 bases at V and 5 bases at J; junction bases unmatched: 5. The CDR3 totals 13 residues. CDR3 region: CSVAGTGAHEQYF. CDR3 DNA sequence: TGCAGCGTTGCCGGGACAGGGGCCCACGAGCAGTACTTC.

V and J are TRBV27 and TRBJ1-6; no reliable D call. V dropped 3 bases and J dropped 3 bases, with 3 bases sitting between them. Germline-derived CDR1 and CDR2 are MNHEY and SMNVEV (reference sequence). The CDR3 runs 13 residues. CDR3 in DNA: TGTGCCAGCAGTTTCGACTATAATTCACCCCTCCACTTT. Translating it yields CASSFDYNSPLHF.

This clone showed up just a few times. The CDR3 bases are TGTGCCAGCTCACCCTGGAGGGGGGACAATCAGCCCCAGCATTTT. It is translated as CASSPWRGDNQPQHF. The rearrangement uses TRBV18 and TRBJ1-5; TRBD1 is a possible D gene (6 bases). The V end lost 3 bases, the J end lost 3 bases, and 12 bases lay between the germline ends. CDR3 size: 15 residues. The germline V gene encodes CDR1 KGHSH and CDR2 LQKENI.